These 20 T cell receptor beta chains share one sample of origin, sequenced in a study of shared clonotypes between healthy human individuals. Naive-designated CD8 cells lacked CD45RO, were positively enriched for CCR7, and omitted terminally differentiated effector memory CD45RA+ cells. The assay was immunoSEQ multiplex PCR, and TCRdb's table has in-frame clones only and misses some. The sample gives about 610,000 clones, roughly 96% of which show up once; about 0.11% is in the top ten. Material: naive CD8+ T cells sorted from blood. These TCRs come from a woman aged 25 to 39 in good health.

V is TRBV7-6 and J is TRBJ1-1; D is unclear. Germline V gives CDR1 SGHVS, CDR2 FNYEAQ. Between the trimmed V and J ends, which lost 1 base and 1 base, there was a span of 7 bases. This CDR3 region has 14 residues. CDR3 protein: CASSLGQPNTEAFF. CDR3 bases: TGTGCCAGCAGCTTAGGGCAGCCGAACACTGAAGCTTTCTTT.

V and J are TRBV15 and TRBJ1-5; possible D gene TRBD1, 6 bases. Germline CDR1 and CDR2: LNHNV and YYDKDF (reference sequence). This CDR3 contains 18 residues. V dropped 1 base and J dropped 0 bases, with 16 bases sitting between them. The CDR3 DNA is TGTGCCACCAGCAGAGGGGCGGACAGCTATTATAGCAATCAGCCCCAGCATTTT. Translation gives CATSRGADSYYSNQPQHF.

The CDR3: CASSQTPRDEQYF. CDR3 nucleotide sequence: TGTGCCAGCAGCCAAACCCCCAGGGACGAGCAGTACTTC. The chain carries TRBV14 and TRBJ2-7, with D perhaps matching TRBD1 (5 bases). This CDR3 spans 13 amino acids. V was shortened by 2 bases and J by 5 bases, with 10 bases between the two germline ends. Looked up from germline, CDR1 is SGHDN and CDR2 is FVKESK.

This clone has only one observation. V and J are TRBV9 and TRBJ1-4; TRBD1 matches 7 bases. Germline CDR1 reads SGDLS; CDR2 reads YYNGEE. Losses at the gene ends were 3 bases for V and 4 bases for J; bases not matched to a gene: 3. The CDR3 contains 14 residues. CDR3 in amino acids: CASSDGTDNEKLFF. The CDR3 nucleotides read TGTGCCAGCAGCGATGGGACAGATAATGAAAAACTGTTTTTT.

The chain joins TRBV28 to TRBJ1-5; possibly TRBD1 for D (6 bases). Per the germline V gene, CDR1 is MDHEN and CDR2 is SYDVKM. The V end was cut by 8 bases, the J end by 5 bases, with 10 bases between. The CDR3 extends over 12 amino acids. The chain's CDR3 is CASCRGDQPQHF. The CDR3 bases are TGTGCCAGCTGCAGGGGCGATCAGCCCCAGCATTTT.

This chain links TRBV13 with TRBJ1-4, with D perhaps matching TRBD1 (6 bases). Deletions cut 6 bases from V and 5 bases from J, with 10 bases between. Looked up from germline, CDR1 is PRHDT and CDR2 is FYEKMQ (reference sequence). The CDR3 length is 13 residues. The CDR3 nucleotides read TGTGCCAGCAGGGGACAACCCAATGAAAAACTGTTTTTT. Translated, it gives CASRGQPNEKLFF.

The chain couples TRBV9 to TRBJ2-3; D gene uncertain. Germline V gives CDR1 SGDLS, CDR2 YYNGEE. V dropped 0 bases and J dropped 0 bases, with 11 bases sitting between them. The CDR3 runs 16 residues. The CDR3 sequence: CASSVVSTSSTDTQYF. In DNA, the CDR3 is TGTGCCAGCAGCGTAGTATCCACCTCTAGCACAGATACGCAGTATTTT.

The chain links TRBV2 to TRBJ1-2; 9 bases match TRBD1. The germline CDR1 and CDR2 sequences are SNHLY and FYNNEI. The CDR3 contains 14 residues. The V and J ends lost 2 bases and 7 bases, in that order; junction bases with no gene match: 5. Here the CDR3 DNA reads TGTGCCAGCAGTGAATTTACAGGGGGCGTTGGCTACACCTTC. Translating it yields CASSEFTGGVGYTF.

The CDR3 nucleotides are TGTGCCAGCAGTACTAATTTCCGGGACGGAGAAAATCAGCCCCAGCATTTT. Translating it yields CASSTNFRDGENQPQHF. The gene calls are TRBV27 and TRBJ1-5; a weak D match, TRBD1 (5 bases). This CDR3 has 17 residues. Trimming stripped 5 bases from V and 4 bases from J, with 21 bases between. Germline values: CDR1 MNHEY, CDR2 SMNVEV (reference sequence).

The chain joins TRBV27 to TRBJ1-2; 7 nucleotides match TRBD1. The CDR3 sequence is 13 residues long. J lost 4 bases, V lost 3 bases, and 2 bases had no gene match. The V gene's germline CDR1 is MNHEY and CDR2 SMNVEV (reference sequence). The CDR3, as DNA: TGTGCCAGCAGTTTGGGACAGACCTATGGCTACACCTTC. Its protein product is CASSLGQTYGYTF.

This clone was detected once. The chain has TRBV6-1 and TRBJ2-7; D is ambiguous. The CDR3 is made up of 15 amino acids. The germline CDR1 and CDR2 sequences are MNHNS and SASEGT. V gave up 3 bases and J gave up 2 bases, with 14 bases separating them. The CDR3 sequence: CASSEVITATYEQYF. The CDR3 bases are TGTGCCAGCAGTGAGGTGATAACAGCTACCTACGAGCAGTACTTC.

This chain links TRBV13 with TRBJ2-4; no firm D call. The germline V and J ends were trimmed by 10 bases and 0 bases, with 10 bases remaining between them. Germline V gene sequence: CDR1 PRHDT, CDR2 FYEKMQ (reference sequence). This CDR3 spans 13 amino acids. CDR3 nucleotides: TGTGCCACCTACAGACTAGCCAAAAACATTCAGTACTTC. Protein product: CATYRLAKNIQYF.

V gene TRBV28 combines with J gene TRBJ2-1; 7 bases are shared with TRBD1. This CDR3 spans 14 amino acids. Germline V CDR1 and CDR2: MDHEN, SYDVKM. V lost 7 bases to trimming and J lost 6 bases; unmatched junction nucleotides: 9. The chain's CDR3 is CASNPTGAGNEQFF. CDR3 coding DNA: TGTGCCAGCAACCCCACAGGGGCCGGCAATGAGCAGTTCTTC.

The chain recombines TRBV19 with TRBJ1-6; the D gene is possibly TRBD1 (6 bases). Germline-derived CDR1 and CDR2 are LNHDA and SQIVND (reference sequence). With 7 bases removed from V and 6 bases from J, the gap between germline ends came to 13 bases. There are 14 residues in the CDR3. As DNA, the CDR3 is TGTGCCAGTACGCAAGGGGGTGGTAATTCACCCCTCCACTTT. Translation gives CASTQGGGNSPLHF.

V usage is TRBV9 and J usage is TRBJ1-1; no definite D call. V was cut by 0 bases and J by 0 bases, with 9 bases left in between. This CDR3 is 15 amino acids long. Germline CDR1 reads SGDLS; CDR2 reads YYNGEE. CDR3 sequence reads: CASSVVYVMNTEAFF. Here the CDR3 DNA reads TGTGCCAGCAGCGTAGTATATGTTATGAACACTGAAGCTTTCTTT. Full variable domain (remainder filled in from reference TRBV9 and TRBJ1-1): DSGVTQTPKHLITATGQRVTLRCSPRSGDLSVYWYQQSLDQGLQFLIQYYNGEERAKGNILERFSAQQFPDLHSELNLSSLELGDSALYFCASSVVYVMNTEAFFGQGTRLTVV.

CDR3 in amino acids: CASSLFEGRTDTQYF. In DNA, the CDR3 is TGTGCCAGCAGCTTGTTTGAGGGACGCACAGATACGCAGTATTTT. The V gene is TRBV5-8, the J gene TRBJ2-3; D may correspond to TRBD1 or TRBD2 (5 bases each). This CDR3 is 15 amino acids long. Germline V CDR1 and CDR2: SGHTS, YDEGEE. Trimming removed 1 base at V and 1 base at J, with 10 bases between.

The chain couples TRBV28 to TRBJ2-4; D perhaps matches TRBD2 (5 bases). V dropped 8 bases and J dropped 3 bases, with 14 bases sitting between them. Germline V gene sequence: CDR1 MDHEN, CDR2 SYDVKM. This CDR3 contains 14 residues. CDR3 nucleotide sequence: TGTGCCAGCGGGTTCTCGGGGTACAAAAACATTCAGTACTTC. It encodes CASGFSGYKNIQYF.

This CDR3 is CASSLLGQGNTEAFF. The CDR3 coding sequence is TGCGCCAGCAGCCTCTTGGGACAGGGGAACACTGAAGCTTTCTTT. The chain has TRBV4-1 and TRBJ1-1; 9 nucleotides line up with TRBD1. Germline V gives CDR1 MGHRA, CDR2 YSYEKL. The CDR3 is 15 residues long. V gave up 4 bases and J gave up 1 base; unmatched junction bases: 4.

The CDR3 coding sequence is TGTGCCGTAGGATGGGACGGAAGCACAGATACGCAGTATTTT. Encoded protein: CAVGWDGSTDTQYF. The gene calls are TRBV19 and TRBJ2-3; either TRBD1 or TRBD2 may fit D (5 bases each). The germline CDR1 and CDR2 sequences are LNHDA and SQIVND (reference sequence). The CDR3 sequence is 14 residues long. Trimming left V 11 bases short and J 0 bases short, with 15 bases between.

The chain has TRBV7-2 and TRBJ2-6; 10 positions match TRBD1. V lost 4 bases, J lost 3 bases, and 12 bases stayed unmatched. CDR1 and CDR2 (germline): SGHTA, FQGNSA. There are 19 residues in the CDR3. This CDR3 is CASSSGRDRGFFGANVLTF. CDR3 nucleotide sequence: TGTGCCAGCAGCTCGGGCCGGGACAGGGGATTCTTTGGGGCCAACGTCCTGACTTTC.